This TCR beta chain was captured by sequencing in a study of blood T cells in healthy people across ages. General study points: Naive CD4+ cells and diversity were both higher in long-lived donors than in aged donors.

This clonotype came up many times. Its antigen is unknown. Next came a second PCR, run for about 6 to 11 cycles, which used a sample-barcoded 5' primer along with a J-beta primer mix. TCRdb itself ran the 5' RACE reads through MiXCR, one entry per CDR3 protein. Altogether approximately 810,000 distinct CDR3 sequences are present, about 30% being singletons, with the ten largest covering 15% to 20%. Germline values: CDR1 LGHNA, CDR2 YSLEER. With 1 base removed from V and 0 bases from J, the gap between germline ends came to 7 bases. The CDR3 runs to 16 residues. Sequences were obtained from blood. The receptor's source is a woman older than 75 in good health. The chain has TRBV4-3 and TRBJ2-6; D is undetermined. As DNA, the CDR3 is TGCGCCAGCAGCCAAGGAGGTCCCTCTGGGGCCAACGTCCTGACTTTC. It codes for CASSQGGPSGANVLTF.